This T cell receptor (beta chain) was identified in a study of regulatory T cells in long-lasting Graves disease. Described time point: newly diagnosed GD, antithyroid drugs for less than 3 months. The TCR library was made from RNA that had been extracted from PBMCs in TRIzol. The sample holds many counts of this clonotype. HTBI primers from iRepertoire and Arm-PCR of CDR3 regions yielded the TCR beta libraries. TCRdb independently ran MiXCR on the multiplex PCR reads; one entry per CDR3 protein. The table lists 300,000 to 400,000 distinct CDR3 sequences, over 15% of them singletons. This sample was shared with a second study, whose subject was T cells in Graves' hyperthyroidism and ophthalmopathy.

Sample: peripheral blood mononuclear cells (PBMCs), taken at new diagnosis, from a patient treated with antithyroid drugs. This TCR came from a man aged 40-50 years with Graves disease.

The CDR3 DNA sequence: TGTGCCAGCAGTTTATCCGCCGTCCCCACCTACGAGCAGTACTTC. Translating it yields CASSLSAVPTYEQYF. V usage is TRBV28 and J usage is TRBJ2-7; D is unresolved. The CDR3 runs 15 residues. Trimming took off 1 base at V and 2 bases at J, with 12 bases between the two ends. CDR1 and CDR2 from the germline V gene are MDHEN and SYDVKM.